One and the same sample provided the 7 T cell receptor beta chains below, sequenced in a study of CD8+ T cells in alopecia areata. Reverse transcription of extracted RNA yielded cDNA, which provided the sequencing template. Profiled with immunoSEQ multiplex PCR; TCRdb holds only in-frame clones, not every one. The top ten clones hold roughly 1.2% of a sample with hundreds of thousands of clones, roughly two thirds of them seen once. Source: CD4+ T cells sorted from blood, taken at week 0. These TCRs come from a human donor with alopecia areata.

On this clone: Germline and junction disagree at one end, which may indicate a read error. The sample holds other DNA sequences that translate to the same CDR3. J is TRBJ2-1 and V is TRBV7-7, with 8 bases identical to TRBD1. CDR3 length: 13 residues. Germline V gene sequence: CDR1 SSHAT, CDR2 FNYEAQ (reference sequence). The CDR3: CASSSGQGGEQFF. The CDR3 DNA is TGTGCTAGCAGCTCCGGACAGGGCGGCGAGCAGTTCTTC.

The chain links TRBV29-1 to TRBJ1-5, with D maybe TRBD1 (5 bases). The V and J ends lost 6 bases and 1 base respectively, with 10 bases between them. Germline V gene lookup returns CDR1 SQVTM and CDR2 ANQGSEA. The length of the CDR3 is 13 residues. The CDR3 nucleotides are TGCAGCGTCTCGGGGGGGAGCAATCAGCCCCAGCATTTT. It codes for CSVSGGSNQPQHF.

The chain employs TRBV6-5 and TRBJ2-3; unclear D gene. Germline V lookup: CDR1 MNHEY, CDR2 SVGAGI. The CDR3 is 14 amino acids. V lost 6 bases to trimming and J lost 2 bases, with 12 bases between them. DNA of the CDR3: TGTGCCAGCAGGACTGCCCTGTCCACAGATACGCAGTATTTT. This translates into CASRTALSTDTQYF.

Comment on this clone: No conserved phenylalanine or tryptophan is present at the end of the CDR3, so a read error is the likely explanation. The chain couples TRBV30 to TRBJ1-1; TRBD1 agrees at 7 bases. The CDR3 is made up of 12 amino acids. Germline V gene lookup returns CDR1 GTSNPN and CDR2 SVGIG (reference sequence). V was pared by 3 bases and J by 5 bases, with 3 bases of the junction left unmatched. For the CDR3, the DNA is TGTGCCTGGAGACAGGGGTGGACTGAAGCTTTCCTT. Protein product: CAWRQGWTEAFL.

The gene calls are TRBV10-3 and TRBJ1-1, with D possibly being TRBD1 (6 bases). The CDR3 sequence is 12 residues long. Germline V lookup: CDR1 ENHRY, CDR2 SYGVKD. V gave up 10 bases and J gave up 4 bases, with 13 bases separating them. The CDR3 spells CATIGGGTEAFF. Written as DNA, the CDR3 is TGTGCCACGATAGGGGGAGGCACTGAAGCTTTCTTT.

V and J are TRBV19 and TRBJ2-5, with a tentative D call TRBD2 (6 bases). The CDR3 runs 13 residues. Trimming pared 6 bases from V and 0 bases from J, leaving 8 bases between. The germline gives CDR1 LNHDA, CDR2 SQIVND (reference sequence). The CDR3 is CASSGGYQETQYF. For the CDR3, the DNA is TGTGCCAGTAGCGGGGGATACCAAGAGACCCAGTACTTC.

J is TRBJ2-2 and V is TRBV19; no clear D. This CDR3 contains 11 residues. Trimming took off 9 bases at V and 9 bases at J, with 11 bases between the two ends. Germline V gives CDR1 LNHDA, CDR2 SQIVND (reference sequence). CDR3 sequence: CASSGSRELFF. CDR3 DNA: TGTGCCAGCTCGGGTAGCCGGGAGCTGTTTTTT.